This T cell receptor (beta chain) was recovered during a study of blood T cell repertoires in COVID-19. Turning to the study itself: Some COVID-19 samples were acute and others convalescent; all came from the United States, Italy and Spain.

This CDR3 region has 17 residues. CDR1 and CDR2 (germline): SGHDN, FVKESK. V dropped 3 bases and J dropped 0; count of bases not matched to a gene: 8. The table came from immunoSEQ multiplex PCR; TCRdb's copy has only in-frame clones and leaves some out. The sample contains about 42,000 clones, 85% of which appear only once. The V call is TRBV14, the J call TRBJ2-1; TRBD1 agrees at 7 bases. The sequence was obtained from a man aged 50-60 years with active COVID-19. The sequencing input was peripheral blood. DNA for the CDR3: TGTGCCAGCAGCCAGCCGACAGGGCGAAGCTCCTACAATGAGCAGTTCTTC. Translation: CASSQPTGRSSYNEQFF.